The 6 T cell receptor beta chains given below trace back to one sample, sequenced in a study of blood T cell repertoires in COVID-19. Repertoires were generated with immunoSEQ multiplex PCR, while TCRdb's copy carries only in-frame clones and drops some. The table includes approximately 300,000 clones, 90% detected once. The source material was PBMCs or T cells enriched from blood (not recorded which). These receptor sequences come from a woman under 30 with acute COVID-19.

This clone was detected only once. This chain joins TRBV5-1 and TRBJ1-6, with 7 positions matching TRBD1. V was clipped by 2 bases and J by 7 bases; unmatched bases: 12. From germline, CDR1 is SGHRS and CDR2 YFSETQ. The CDR3 sequence is 17 residues long. Here the CDR3 DNA reads TGCGCCAGCAGCTTTTCCACCGGGCCAGGGGGGAATTCACCCCTCCACTTT. Translating gives CASSFSTGPGGNSPLHF.

This clone was counted only a few times. The chain combines TRBV5-6 with TRBJ2-3; 7 bases are shared with TRBD1. The germline V gene has CDR1 SGHDT and CDR2 YYEEEE. With V trimmed by 2 bases and J by 3 bases, 3 bases remained unmatched. The CDR3 spans 14 residues. This CDR3 reads CASSLGTETDTQYF. The CDR3 DNA follows: TGTGCCAGCAGCTTAGGGACAGAAACAGATACGCAGTATTTT.

This sequence joins TRBV19 and TRBJ1-1, with a tentative D call TRBD1 (6 bases). The germline V gene encodes CDR1 LNHDA and CDR2 SQIVND (reference sequence). Trimming took 6 bases from V and 1 from J, leaving 18 bases between them. The CDR3 has 16 residues. CDR3 coding DNA: TGTGCCAGTAGCCTCATCCCCGGCAGGGGGAACACTGAAGCTTTCTTT. Its translation: CASSLIPGRGNTEAFF.

The sample holds a few counts of this clone. The rearrangement uses TRBV14 and TRBJ1-1; the D is unclear. Germline V gene sequence: CDR1 SGHDN, CDR2 FVKESK. V lost 0 bases and J 1 base, leaving 9 bases between the germline ends. This CDR3 is built from 15 residues. The DNA of the CDR3 is TGTGCCAGCAGCCAAGATCTATTCGGGAACACTGAAGCTTTCTTT. It encodes CASSQDLFGNTEAFF.

V gene TRBV28 combines with J gene TRBJ1-2; 7 nucleotides line up with TRBD1. The CDR3 runs to 12 residues. V shed 11 bases, J shed 2 bases, and the junction held 5 bases outside the gene matches. Germline V gives CDR1 MDHEN, CDR2 SYDVKM. CDR3 protein: CASTGANYGYTF. The CDR3 region has the DNA TGTGCCTCTACAGGGGCAAACTATGGCTACACCTTC.

The gene calls are TRBV28 and TRBJ2-7; maybe TRBD2 (6 bases). Germline CDR1 is MDHEN and CDR2 is SYDVKM. The CDR3 length is 15 residues. Trimming took off 5 bases at V and 0 bases at J, with 14 bases between the two ends. For the CDR3, the DNA is TGTGCCAGCAGTGCTCGAGGAGGGATCTCCTACGAGCAGTACTTC. Encoded protein: CASSARGGISYEQYF. Supplemented by reference TRBV28 and TRBJ2-7, the full variable domain reads DVKVTQSSRYLVKRTGEKVFLECVQDMDHENMFWYRQDPGLGLRLIYFSYDVKMKEKGDIPEGYSVSREKKERFSLILESASTNQTSMYLCASSARGGISYEQYFGPGTRLTVT.